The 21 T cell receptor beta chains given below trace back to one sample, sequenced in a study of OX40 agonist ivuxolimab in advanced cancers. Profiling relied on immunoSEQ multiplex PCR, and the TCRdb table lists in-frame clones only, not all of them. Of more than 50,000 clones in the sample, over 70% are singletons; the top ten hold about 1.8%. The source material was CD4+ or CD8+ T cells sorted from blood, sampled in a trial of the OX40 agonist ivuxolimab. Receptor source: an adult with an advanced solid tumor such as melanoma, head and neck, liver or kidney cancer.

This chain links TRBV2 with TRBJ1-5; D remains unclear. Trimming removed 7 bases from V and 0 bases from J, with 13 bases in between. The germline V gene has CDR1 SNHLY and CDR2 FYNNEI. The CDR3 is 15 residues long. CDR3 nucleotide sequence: TGTGCCAGCACGAGGCAGGCTAATAGCAATCAGCCCCAGCATTTT. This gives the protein CASTRQANSNQPQHF.

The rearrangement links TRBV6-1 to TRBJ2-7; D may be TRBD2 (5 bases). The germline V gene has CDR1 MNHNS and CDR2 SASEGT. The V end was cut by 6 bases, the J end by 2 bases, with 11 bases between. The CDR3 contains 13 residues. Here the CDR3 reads CASSAPGTYEQYF. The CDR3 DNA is TGTGCCAGCAGCGCCCCGGGGACCTACGAGCAGTACTTC.

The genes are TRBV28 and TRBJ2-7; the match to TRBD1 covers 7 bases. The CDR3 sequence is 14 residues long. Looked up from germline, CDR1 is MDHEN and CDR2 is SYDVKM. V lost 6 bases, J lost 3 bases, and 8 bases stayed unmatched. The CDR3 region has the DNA TGTGCCAGCAGCGAACCGGGACAGAACTACGAGCAGTACGTC. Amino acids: CASSEPGQNYEQYV.

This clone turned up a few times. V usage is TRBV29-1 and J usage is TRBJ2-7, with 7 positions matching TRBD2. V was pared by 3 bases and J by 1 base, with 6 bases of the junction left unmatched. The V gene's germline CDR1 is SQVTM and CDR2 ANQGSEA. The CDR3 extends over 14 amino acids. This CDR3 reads CSVDLGRGSYEQYF. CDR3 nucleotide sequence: TGCAGCGTTGATTTAGGGAGGGGATCCTACGAGCAGTACTTC.

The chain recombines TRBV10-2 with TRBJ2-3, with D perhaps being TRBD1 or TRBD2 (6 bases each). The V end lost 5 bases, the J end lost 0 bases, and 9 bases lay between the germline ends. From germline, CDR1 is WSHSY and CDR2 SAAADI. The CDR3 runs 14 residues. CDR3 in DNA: TGCGCCAGCAGTCGGGGGCTTAGCACAGATACGCAGTATTTT. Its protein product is CASSRGLSTDTQYF.

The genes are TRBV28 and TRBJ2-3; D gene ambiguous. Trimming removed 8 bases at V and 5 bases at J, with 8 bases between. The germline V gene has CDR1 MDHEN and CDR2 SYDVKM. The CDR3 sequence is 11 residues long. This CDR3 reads CASAPQDTQYF. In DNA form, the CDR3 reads TGTGCCAGCGCCCCCCAAGATACGCAGTATTTT.

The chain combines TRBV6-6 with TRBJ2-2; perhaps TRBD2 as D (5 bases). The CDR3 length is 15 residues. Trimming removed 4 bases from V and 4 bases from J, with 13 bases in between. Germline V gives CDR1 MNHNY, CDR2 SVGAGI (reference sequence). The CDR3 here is CASSFQAVGTGELFF. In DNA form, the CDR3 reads TGTGCCAGCAGTTTCCAAGCGGTCGGCACCGGGGAGCTGTTTTTT.

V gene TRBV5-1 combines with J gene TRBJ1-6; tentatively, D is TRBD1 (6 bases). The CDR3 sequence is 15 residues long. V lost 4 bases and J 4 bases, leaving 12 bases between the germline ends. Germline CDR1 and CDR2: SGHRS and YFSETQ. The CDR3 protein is CASSTSGDYNSPLHF. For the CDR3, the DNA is TGCGCCAGCAGCACTTCAGGGGATTATAATTCACCCCTCCACTTT.

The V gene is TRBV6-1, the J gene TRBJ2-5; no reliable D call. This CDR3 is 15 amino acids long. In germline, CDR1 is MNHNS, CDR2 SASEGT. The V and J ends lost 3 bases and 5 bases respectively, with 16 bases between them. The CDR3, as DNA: TGTGCCAGCAGTGATAGCCCTCAGGCTAGGGAGACCCAGTACTTC. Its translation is CASSDSPQARETQYF.

The CDR3 sequence is CATSREGTGSRTVRPQHF. Written as DNA, the CDR3 is TGTGCCACCAGCAGAGAGGGGACAGGGAGTCGGACAGTGAGGCCCCAGCATTTT. The chain is built from TRBV15 and TRBJ1-5; 9 positions match TRBD1. CDR3 length equals 18 residues. V dropped 0 bases and J dropped 9; count of bases not matched to a gene: 15. CDR1 LNHNV and CDR2 YYDKDF come from the germline V gene (reference sequence).

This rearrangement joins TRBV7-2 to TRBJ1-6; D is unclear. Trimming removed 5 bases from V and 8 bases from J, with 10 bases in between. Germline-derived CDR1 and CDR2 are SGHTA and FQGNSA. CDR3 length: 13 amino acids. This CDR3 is CASSLRRDSPLHF. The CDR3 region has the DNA TGTGCCAGCAGCCTCAGGAGGGATTCACCCCTCCACTTT.

CDR3 region: CASSPPGATTNEKLFF. For the CDR3, the DNA is TGTGCCAGCAGCCCCCCGGGAGCTACAACTAATGAAAAACTGTTTTTT. The chain combines TRBV9 with TRBJ1-4; D unclear. Germline-derived CDR1 and CDR2 are SGDLS and YYNGEE. The CDR3 is 16 residues long. V was trimmed by 4 bases and J by 0 bases, leaving 13 bases between them.

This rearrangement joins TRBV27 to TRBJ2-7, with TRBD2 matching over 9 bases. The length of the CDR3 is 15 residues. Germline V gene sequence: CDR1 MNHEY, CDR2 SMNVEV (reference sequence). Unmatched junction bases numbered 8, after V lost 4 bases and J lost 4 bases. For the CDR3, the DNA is TGTGCCAGCAGTTCCTTTAGCGGGAGAAAATACGAGCAGTACTTC. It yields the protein CASSSFSGRKYEQYF.

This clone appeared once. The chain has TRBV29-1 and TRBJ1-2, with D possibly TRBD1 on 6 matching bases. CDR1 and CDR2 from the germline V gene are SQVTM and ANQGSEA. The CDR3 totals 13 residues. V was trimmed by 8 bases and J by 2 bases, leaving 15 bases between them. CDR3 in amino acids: CSFTNGQNYGYTF. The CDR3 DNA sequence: TGCAGCTTCACGAATGGACAGAACTATGGCTACACCTTC.

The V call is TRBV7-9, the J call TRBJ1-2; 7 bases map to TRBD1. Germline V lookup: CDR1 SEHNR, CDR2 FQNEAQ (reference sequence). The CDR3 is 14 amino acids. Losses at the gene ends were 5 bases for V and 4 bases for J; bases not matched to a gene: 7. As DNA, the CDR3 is TGTGCCAGCAGCGCTCGACAGGGAGTCTATGGCTACACCTTC. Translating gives CASSARQGVYGYTF.

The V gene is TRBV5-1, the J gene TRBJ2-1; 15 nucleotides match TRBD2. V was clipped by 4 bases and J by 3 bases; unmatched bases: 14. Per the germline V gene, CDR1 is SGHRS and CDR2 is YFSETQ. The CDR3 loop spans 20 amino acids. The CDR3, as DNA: TGCGCCAGCAGCCCCGGACTAGCGGGAGGGGTTATCGATGGCTACAATGAGCAGTTCTTC. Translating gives CASSPGLAGGVIDGYNEQFF.

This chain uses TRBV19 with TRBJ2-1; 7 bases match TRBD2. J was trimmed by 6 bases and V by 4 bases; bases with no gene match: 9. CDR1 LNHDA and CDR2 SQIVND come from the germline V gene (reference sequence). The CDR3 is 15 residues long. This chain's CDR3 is CASSTASGDVNEQFF. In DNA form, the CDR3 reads TGTGCCAGTAGTACGGCTAGCGGCGACGTCAATGAGCAGTTCTTC.

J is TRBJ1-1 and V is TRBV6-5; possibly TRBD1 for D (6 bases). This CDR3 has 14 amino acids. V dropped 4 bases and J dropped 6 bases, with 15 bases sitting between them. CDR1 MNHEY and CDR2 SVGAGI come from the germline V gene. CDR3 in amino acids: CASSLNGGHAEAFF. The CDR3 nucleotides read TGTGCCAGCAGTTTGAACGGGGGGCACGCTGAAGCTTTCTTT.

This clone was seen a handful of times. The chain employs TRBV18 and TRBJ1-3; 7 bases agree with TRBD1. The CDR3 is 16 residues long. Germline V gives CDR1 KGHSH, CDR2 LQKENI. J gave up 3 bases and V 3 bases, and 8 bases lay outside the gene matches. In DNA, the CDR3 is TGTGCCAGCTCACCCAGCCCAGGGGGGAGTGGAAACACCATATATTTT. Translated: CASSPSPGGSGNTIYF. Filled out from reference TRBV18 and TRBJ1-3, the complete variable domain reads NAGVMQNPRHLVRRRGQEARLRCSPMKGHSHVYWYRQLPEEGLKFMVYLQKENIIDESGMPKERFSAEFPKEGPSILRIQQVVRGDSAAYFCASSPSPGGSGNTIYFGEGSWLTVV.

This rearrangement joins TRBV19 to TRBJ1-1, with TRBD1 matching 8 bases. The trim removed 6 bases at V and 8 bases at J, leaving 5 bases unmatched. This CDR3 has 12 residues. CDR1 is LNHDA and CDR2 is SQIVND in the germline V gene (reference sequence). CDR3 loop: CASRDRDREAFF. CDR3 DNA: TGTGCCAGTAGGGACCGGGACAGGGAAGCTTTCTTT.

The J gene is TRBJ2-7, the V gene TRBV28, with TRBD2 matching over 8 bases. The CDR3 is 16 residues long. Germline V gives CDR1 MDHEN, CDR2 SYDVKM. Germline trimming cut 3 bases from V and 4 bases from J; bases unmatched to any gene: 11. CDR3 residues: CASSFLGSGTRYEQYF. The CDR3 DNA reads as TGTGCCAGCAGTTTTTTAGGGTCCGGGACTAGGTACGAGCAGTACTTC.